This TCR beta chain was captured in a study of blood T cell repertoires in COVID-19. Study-level information: Acute and convalescent COVID-19 samples came from the United States, Italy and Spain. Sample material is recorded as cDNA or gDNA derived from T cells, B-cell-depleted T cells, or PBMCs.

The J segment lost 2 bases and the V segment lost 5 bases, leaving 4 bases of the junction unmatched. CDR1 and CDR2 (germline): SGHAT, FQNNGV. CDR3 length: 14 amino acids. Seattle patients were enrolled during active infection and followed longitudinally. Clones were sequenced by immunoSEQ multiplex PCR, and TCRdb holds only the in-frame ones, with some missing. The repertoire holds tens of thousands of clones, with approximately 91% as singletons. In its sample, this clone was seen a few times. This chain connects TRBV11-2 to TRBJ2-3; TRBD1 aligns across 7 bases. Material for sequencing was peripheral blood. The sequence came from a man in his sixties with COVID-19, enrolled during active disease. CDR3 region: CASSHRGATDTQYF. The CDR3, as DNA: TGTGCCAGCAGCCACAGGGGTGCCACAGATACGCAGTATTTT.